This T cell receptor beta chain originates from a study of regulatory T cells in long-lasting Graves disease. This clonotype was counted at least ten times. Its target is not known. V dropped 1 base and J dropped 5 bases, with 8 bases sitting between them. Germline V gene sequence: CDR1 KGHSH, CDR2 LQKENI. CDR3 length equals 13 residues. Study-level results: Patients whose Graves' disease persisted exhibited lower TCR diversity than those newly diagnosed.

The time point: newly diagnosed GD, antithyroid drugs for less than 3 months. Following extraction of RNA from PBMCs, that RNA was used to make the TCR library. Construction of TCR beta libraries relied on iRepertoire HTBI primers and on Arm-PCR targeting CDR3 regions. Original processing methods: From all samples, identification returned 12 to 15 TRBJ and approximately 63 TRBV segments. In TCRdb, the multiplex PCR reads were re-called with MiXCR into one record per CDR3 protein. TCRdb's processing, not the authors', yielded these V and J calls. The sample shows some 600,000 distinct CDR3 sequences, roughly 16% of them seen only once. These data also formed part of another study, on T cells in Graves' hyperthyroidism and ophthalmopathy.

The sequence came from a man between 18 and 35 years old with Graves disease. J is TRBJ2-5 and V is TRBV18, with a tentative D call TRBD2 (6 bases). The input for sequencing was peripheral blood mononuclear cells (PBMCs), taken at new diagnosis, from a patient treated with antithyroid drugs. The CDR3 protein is CASSPRREETQYF. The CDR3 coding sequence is TGTGCCAGCTCACCACGGAGGGAGGAGACCCAGTACTTC.